A selection of T cell receptor beta chains follows, all from one sample in a study of shared clonotypes between healthy human individuals. Clones were read by immunoSEQ multiplex PCR, and TCRdb kept only the in-frame ones, dropping some. The data contain approximately 600,000 clones, roughly 95% of them singletons. Sequencing was done on a sample of naive CD8+ T cells sorted from blood. These receptor sequences come from a young woman in good health. Both conserved end residues are part of each CDR3. D genes are given only for firm matches. Expanded clones are given a class, and other clones once, few, many or no size at all.

V	D	J	size	DNA	CDR3
TRBV9	.	TRBJ2-1	.	TGTGCCAGCAGCGTAGGAGGGTTCAATGAGCAGTTCTTC	CASSVGGFNEQFF
TRBV4-1	.	TRBJ1-1	.	TGCGCCAGCGGATCGGAGGTGGGGTCCTCCTTTGGTTTCTTT	CASGSEVGSSFGFF
TRBV7-2	.	TRBJ2-1	.	TGTGCCAGCAGCTTCGGACTGTTCTCCTACAATGAGCAGTTCTTC	CASSFGLFSYNEQFF
TRBV5-6	.	TRBJ1-2	.	TGTGCCAGCAGCAACGACCGGACCGCTAACTATGGCTACACCTTC	CASSNDRTANYGYTF
TRBV9	.	TRBJ1-2	few	TGTGCCAGCAGCGTAGGCTATGGCTACACCTTC	CASSVGYGYTF
TRBV28	TRBD1	TRBJ1-2	.	TGTGCCAGCAGTGTCACAGGGGAAAGTCGTGGCTACACCTTC	CASSVTGESRGYTF
TRBV19	.	TRBJ2-7	.	TGTGCCTCATCACCGGGACATTCATTTTACTACGAGCAGTACTTC	CASSPGHSFYYEQYF
TRBV29-1	TRBD2	TRBJ2-4	.	TGCAGCGTTGCGTGGGAGGGCCGGGTAAACATTCAGTACTTC	CSVAWEGRVNIQYF
TRBV5-6	TRBD1	TRBJ2-7	.	TGTGCCAGCAGCTCAGACAGGGACTACGAGCAGTACTTC	CASSSDRDYEQYF
TRBV2	.	TRBJ2-5	.	TGTGCCAGCAGTCTAGGTGGGGGCGGAGGAGAGACCCAGTACTTC	CASSLGGGGGETQYF
TRBV28	.	TRBJ2-7	.	TGTGCCAGCAGGTCAACAGACCCGACTAAGGGGACCCTCTACGAGCAGTACTTC	CASRSTDPTKGTLYEQYF
TRBV27	.	TRBJ2-1	.	TGTGCCAGCAGTTCAGGCGCTGAGCAGTTCTTC	CASSSGAEQFF
TRBV13	.	TRBJ1-2	.	TGTGCCAGCAGCTACACCCGTGGGGAGTATGGCTACACCTTC	CASSYTRGEYGYTF
TRBV5-1	TRBD1	TRBJ2-7	.	TGCGCCAGCAGCTTGGACAGGGGGCAGGGCTACGAGCAGTACTTC	CASSLDRGQGYEQYF
TRBV5-6	TRBD1	TRBJ2-6	.	TGTGCCAGCAGCGAACAGGGGGCAACTGGGGCCAACGTCCTGACTTTC	CASSEQGATGANVLTF